A single sample is the source of the 26 T cell receptor beta chains below, sequenced in a study of chemoradiotherapy in HPV16-positive cancers. The data were produced by immunoSEQ multiplex PCR, yet TCRdb's version contains in-frame clones alone and is incomplete. The sample shows thousands of clones, around 80% of them seen only once. The sample in question was tumor tissue, obtained from a patient who underwent chemoradiotherapy. These receptors came from a human donor with HPV-associated anogenital cancer.

The chain uses TRBV2 and TRBJ1-3; 7 nucleotides agree with TRBD1. The junction had 1 base not matched to a gene; V was cut back by 8 bases and J by 0 bases. CDR3 length: 13 residues. Looked up from germline, CDR1 is SNHLY and CDR2 is FYNNEI. The CDR3 reads CASDRASGNTIYF. The CDR3 nucleotides read TGTGCCAGCGACAGGGCCTCTGGAAACACCATATATTTT.

This clone was observed a few times. Here the CDR3 reads CASSPTRGGENEKLFF. The CDR3 nucleotides are TGTGCCAGCAGCCCCACCAGGGGGGGCGAGAATGAAAAACTGTTTTTT. The rearrangement links TRBV7-9 to TRBJ1-4; 7 bases are shared with TRBD1. The CDR3 runs 16 residues. Unmatched junction bases numbered 11, after V lost 5 bases and J lost 5 bases. Germline CDR1 and CDR2: SEHNR and FQNEAQ (reference sequence).

This chain connects TRBV5-1 to TRBJ1-1; D gene ambiguous. Trimming took 3 bases from V and 2 from J, leaving 11 bases between them. The CDR3 extends over 14 amino acids. Looked up from germline, CDR1 is SGHRS and CDR2 is YFSETQ. For the CDR3, the DNA is TGCGCCAGCAGCTACCGGGTCCCTAACACTGAAGCTTTCTTT. It encodes CASSYRVPNTEAFF.

The chain carries TRBV4-3 and TRBJ1-2, with D tentatively TRBD1 (5 bases). V lost 4 bases, J lost 2 bases, and 14 bases lay in between. Per the germline V gene, CDR1 is LGHNA and CDR2 is YSLEER. There are 15 residues in the CDR3. CDR3 in amino acids: CASSPSGTGNYGYTF. The CDR3 DNA is TGCGCCAGCAGCCCATCCGGGACGGGAAACTATGGCTACACCTTC.

The rearrangement links TRBV7-2 to TRBJ1-1, with D possibly TRBD1 on 5 matching bases. V was shortened by 4 bases and J by 0 bases, with 6 bases between the two germline ends. Germline V lookup: CDR1 SGHTA, CDR2 FQGNSA. This CDR3 contains 13 residues. This CDR3 is CASSSTVNTEAFF. The CDR3 DNA reads TGTGCCAGCAGCTCGACAGTGAACACTGAAGCTTTCTTT.

J is TRBJ1-3 and V is TRBV5-1, with unresolved D. CDR3 length: 14 residues. CDR1 and CDR2 (germline): SGHRS, YFSETQ. V was shortened by 4 bases and J by 10 bases, with 18 bases between the two germline ends. The DNA for the CDR3 is TGCGCCAGCAGCACCGACCCCGGAGTAGGGACCATATATTTT. Translated: CASSTDPGVGTIYF.

CDR3 sequence (DNA): TGTGCCAGCAGCTTAGAATCCGGGGGGGCCGAGACCCAGTACTTC. This translates into CASSLESGGAETQYF. This chain connects TRBV13 to TRBJ2-5; the match to TRBD2 covers 8 bases. The trim removed 1 base at V and 5 bases at J, leaving 6 bases unmatched. The CDR3 has 15 residues. The germline gives CDR1 PRHDT, CDR2 FYEKMQ (reference sequence).

The CDR3 bases are TGTGCCAGCAGCTTAGCCCGAATGGGCGGGGGGGCGGTCGAGACCCAGTACTTC. Encoded protein: CASSLARMGGGAVETQYF. This sequence joins TRBV7-9 and TRBJ2-5; TRBD2 aligns across 9 bases. This CDR3 is built from 18 residues. Germline CDR1 is SEHNR and CDR2 is FQNEAQ (reference sequence). V shed 0 bases and J 5 bases; nucleotides not matched to a gene: 13.

The chain links TRBV25-1 to TRBJ1-1; D might be TRBD1 (6 bases). CDR3 length: 15 residues. Per germline, CDR1 MGHDK and CDR2 SYGVNS. V was pared by 2 bases and J by 4 bases, with 14 bases between. CDR3 residues: CASSERTGMGTEAFF. CDR3 DNA sequence: TGTGCCAGCAGTGAACGAACAGGGATGGGCACTGAAGCTTTCTTT.

This clone was seen only once. This rearrangement joins TRBV15 to TRBJ2-1, with 8 bases aligning to TRBD2. J was trimmed by 8 bases and V by 2 bases; bases with no gene match: 5. The CDR3 sequence is 14 residues long. The germline V gene has CDR1 LNHNV and CDR2 YYDKDF (reference sequence). The CDR3 here is CATSRNSGGDEQFF. The CDR3 DNA reads TGTGCCACCAGCAGAAACTCCGGGGGGGATGAGCAGTTCTTC.

The V and J genes are TRBV19 and TRBJ2-3; 16 bases align to TRBD2. CDR3 length: 17 amino acids. Per germline, CDR1 LNHDA and CDR2 SQIVND (reference sequence). V was clipped by 6 bases and J by 6 bases; unmatched bases: 9. The CDR3: CASRKGTSGGAGDTQYF. The CDR3 region has the DNA TGTGCCAGTAGGAAGGGGACTAGCGGGGGGGCGGGTGATACGCAGTATTTT.

The rearrangement uses TRBV5-1 and TRBJ2-2; either TRBD1 or TRBD2 may supply D (6 bases each). V lost 5 bases and J lost 7, with 15 bases in between. The CDR3 length is 14 residues. Germline CDR1 and CDR2: SGHRS and YFSETQ. The CDR3: CASRTGASGGELFF. The CDR3 nucleotides read TGCGCCAGCAGGACGGGGGCCTCCGGCGGGGAGCTGTTTTTT.

The chain has TRBV5-4 and TRBJ2-7, with D possibly TRBD1 on 5 matching bases. The ends were cut back, 0 bases at V and 4 bases at J, with 8 bases in the middle. The CDR3 is 13 residues long. Looked up from germline, CDR1 is SGHNT and CDR2 is YYREEE (reference sequence). In nucleotides, the CDR3 is TGTGCCAGCAGCTTGGGATACAGGTACGAGCAGTACTTC. Translated: CASSLGYRYEQYF.

This rearrangement joins TRBV28 to TRBJ1-3; 7 bases match TRBD1. Germline values: CDR1 MDHEN, CDR2 SYDVKM. The V and J ends lost 5 bases and 0 bases, in that order; junction bases with no gene match: 10. The CDR3 extends over 17 amino acids. CDR3 DNA sequence: TGTGCCAGCAGTCTCCTACCGGGGACAGACTCTGGAAACACCATATATTTT. Translation: CASSLLPGTDSGNTIYF. The variable domain in full, with the rest retrieved from reference TRBV28 and TRBJ1-3, is DVKVTQSSRYLVKRTGEKVFLECVQDMDHENMFWYRQDPGLGLRLIYFSYDVKMKEKGDIPEGYSVSREKKERFSLILESASTNQTSMYLCASSLLPGTDSGNTIYFGEGSWLTVV.

This clone is categorized as large. The V gene is TRBV5-6, the J gene TRBJ2-5; D might be TRBD1 or TRBD2, each matching 5 bases. This CDR3 is built from 11 residues. Trimming removed 4 bases at V and 5 bases at J, with 6 bases between. CDR1 is SGHDT and CDR2 is YYEEEE in the germline V gene. The CDR3 here is CASSEGETQYF. In DNA, the CDR3 is TGTGCCAGCAGCGAGGGGGAGACCCAGTACTTC.

This clone was observed a handful of times. The chain has TRBV4-1 and TRBJ2-7; unclear D gene. Germline V CDR1 and CDR2: MGHRA, YSYEKL. Deletions cut 1 base from V and 2 bases from J, with 6 bases between. The CDR3 totals 13 residues. CDR3 nucleotides: TGCGCCAGCAGCCAAGTCCTTACCTACGAGCAGTACTTC. As protein: CASSQVLTYEQYF.

The chain couples TRBV6-6 to TRBJ2-1; D is unclear. Germline loops: CDR1 MNHNY, CDR2 SVGAGI (reference sequence). CDR3 length: 12 residues. Trimming removed 1 base from V and 6 bases from J, with 4 bases in between. CDR3 DNA: TGTGCCAGCAGTTACTTTAGCAATGAGCAGTTCTTC. Its protein product is CASSYFSNEQFF.

CDR3 sequence: CASGDTFWYGYTF. In DNA, the CDR3 is TGTGCCAGCGGGGACACCTTCTGGTATGGCTACACCTTC. The V call is TRBV28, the J call TRBJ1-2; tentative D call: TRBD1 (6 bases). The CDR3 spans 13 residues. V lost 8 bases, J lost 5 bases, and 15 bases lay in between. CDR1 and CDR2 (germline): MDHEN, SYDVKM.

The rearrangement links TRBV4-3 to TRBJ2-1; D unclear. The CDR3 covers 14 residues. Germline CDR1 is LGHNA and CDR2 is YSLEER. The V end lost 2 bases, the J end lost 5 bases, and 10 bases lay between the germline ends. The CDR3 protein is CASSQLDGDNEQFF. The CDR3 DNA sequence: TGCGCCAGCAGCCAACTGGACGGTGACAATGAGCAGTTCTTC.

The V call is TRBV7-8, the J call TRBJ1-2, with D perhaps TRBD1 (6 bases). CDR3 length: 16 residues. V was shortened by 3 bases and J by 3 bases, with 17 bases between the two germline ends. Germline assignment: CDR1 SGHVS and CDR2 FQNEAQ. The CDR3 loop is CASSLQSGGAYYGYTF. CDR3 coding DNA: TGTGCCAGCAGCTTGCAGTCCGGGGGCGCTTACTATGGCTACACCTTC.

This chain uses TRBV14 with TRBJ1-1, with 7 positions matching TRBD1. V lost 5 bases to trimming and J lost 5 bases; unmatched junction nucleotides: 5. The CDR3 sequence is 13 residues long. Germline-derived CDR1 and CDR2 are SGHDN and FVKESK. The CDR3, as DNA: TGTGCCAGCAGCTCACAGGGGCGTACTGAAGCTTTCTTT. Encoded protein: CASSSQGRTEAFF.

The rearrangement joins TRBV29-1 to TRBJ2-3, with TRBD1 matching 9 bases. V shed 2 bases, J shed 4 bases, and the junction held 10 bases outside the gene matches. The CDR3 is 16 amino acids. From germline, CDR1 is SQVTM and CDR2 ANQGSEA. The CDR3 DNA follows: TGCAGCGTTGAACGTAACAGGGACAGGGTTTCAGATACGCAGTATTTT. Protein product: CSVERNRDRVSDTQYF.

The chain has TRBV10-3 and TRBJ2-7, with TRBD1 as a possible D gene (6 bases). The CDR3 length is 13 residues. The V and J ends lost 7 bases and 2 bases respectively, with 12 bases between them. Germline V gene data show CDR1 as ENHRY and CDR2 as SYGVKD. The CDR3 region has the DNA TGTGCCATCACGGCAGGGGATACCTACGAGCAGTACTTC. It is translated as CAITAGDTYEQYF.

This chain joins TRBV2 and TRBJ1-1, with 10 bases matching TRBD1. The CDR3 has 14 residues. Looked up from germline, CDR1 is SNHLY and CDR2 is FYNNEI. Trimming removed 6 bases from V and 7 bases from J; junction bases left unmatched: 8. CDR3 nucleotides: TGTGCCAGCAGCCGGGACAGGGGACCTCGTGAAGCTTTCTTT. Translated, it gives CASSRDRGPREAFF.

As DNA, the CDR3 is TGTGCCAGCAGCCTTCAGCTTGACCCGGGACATCGGAACGTTTACAATGAGCAGTTCTTC. Encoded protein: CASSLQLDPGHRNVYNEQFF. The chain is built from TRBV14 and TRBJ2-1; the D gene is possibly TRBD1 (6 bases). The CDR3 has 20 amino acids. Germline lookup yields CDR1 SGHDN and CDR2 FVKESK. V was trimmed by 4 bases and J by 4 bases, leaving 29 bases between them.

The chain uses TRBV15 and TRBJ1-2, with 7 positions matching TRBD1. The CDR3 consists of 13 residues. V was pared by 4 bases and J by 4 bases, with 3 bases of the junction left unmatched. Germline V lookup: CDR1 LNHNV, CDR2 YYDKDF (reference sequence). The CDR3 DNA reads as TGTGCCACCAGCATGCAGGGGGTCTATGGCTACACCTTC. Translating it yields CATSMQGVYGYTF.